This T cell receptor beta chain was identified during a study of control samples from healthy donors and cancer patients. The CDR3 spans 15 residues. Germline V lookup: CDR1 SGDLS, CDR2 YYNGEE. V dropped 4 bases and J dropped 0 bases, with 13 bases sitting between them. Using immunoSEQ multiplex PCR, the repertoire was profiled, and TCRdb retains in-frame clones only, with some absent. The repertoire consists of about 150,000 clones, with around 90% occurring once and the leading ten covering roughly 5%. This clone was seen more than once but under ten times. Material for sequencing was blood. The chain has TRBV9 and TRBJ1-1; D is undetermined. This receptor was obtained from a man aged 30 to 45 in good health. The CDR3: CASSPTGSMNTEAFF. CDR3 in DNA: TGTGCCAGCAGCCCAACGGGGTCCATGAACACTGAAGCTTTCTTT. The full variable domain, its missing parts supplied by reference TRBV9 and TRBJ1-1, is DSGVTQTPKHLITATGQRVTLRCSPRSGDLSVYWYQQSLDQGLQFLIQYYNGEERAKGNILERFSAQQFPDLHSELNLSSLELGDSALYFCASSPTGSMNTEAFFGQGTRLTVV.